This entry lists 16 T cell receptor beta chains sequenced from one sample in a study of blood T cell repertoires in COVID-19. Some clones are missing from TCRdb's copy, which holds only in-frame ones; the method was immunoSEQ multiplex PCR. The sample shows about 200,000 clones, 75% to 95% of them seen only once. The material sequenced was peripheral blood. The source of these receptors is a man aged 50-60 years with acute or convalescent COVID-19.

The chain couples TRBV7-2 to TRBJ2-5, with 8 bases identical to TRBD1. The CDR3 consists of 13 residues. Germline V lookup: CDR1 SGHTA, CDR2 FQGNSA. J lost 5 bases, V lost 5 bases, and 4 bases had no gene match. In nucleotides, the CDR3 is TGTGCCAGCAGCGGACAGGGTCTGGAGACCCAGTACTTC. This codes for CASSGQGLETQYF.

The chain couples TRBV3-1 (or the pseudogene TRBV3-2) to TRBJ1-6; 7 bases map to TRBD1. The CDR3 spans 16 residues. Per the germline V gene, CDR1 is LGHDT and CDR2 is YNNKEL (reference sequence). Losses at the gene ends were 4 bases for V and 0 bases for J; bases not matched to a gene: 3. CDR3: CASSPGGSSYNSPLHF. The CDR3 DNA sequence: TGTGCCAGCAGCCCAGGGGGGAGCTCCTATAATTCACCCCTCCACTTT.

The V gene is TRBV7-8, the J gene TRBJ2-2, with a weak D call TRBD1 (5 bases). CDR3 size: 17 residues. The germline CDR1 and CDR2 sequences are SGHVS and FQNEAQ. V was clipped by 5 bases and J by 4 bases, with 20 bases between them. The chain's CDR3 is CASSQTWGSPSTGELFF. DNA of the CDR3: TGTGCCAGCAGCCAAACCTGGGGCTCCCCTAGCACCGGGGAGCTGTTTTTT. Full variable domain (remainder filled in from reference TRBV7-8 and TRBJ2-2): GAGVSQSPRYKVAKRGQDVALRCDPISGHVSLFWYQQALGQGPEFLTYFQNEAQLDKSGLPSDRFFAERPEGSVSTLKIQRTQQEDSAVYLCASSQTWGSPSTGELFFGEGSRLTVL.

The genes are TRBV6-2 or TRBV6-3 and TRBJ2-3; 9 nucleotides match TRBD2. Trimming cost V 4 bases and J 0 bases; bases outside gene matches: 5. The CDR3 sequence is 16 residues long. The germline gives CDR1 MNHEY, CDR2 SVGEGT. CDR3 in amino acids: CASSSGTSPSTDTQYF. DNA of the CDR3: TGTGCCAGCAGTTCCGGGACTAGCCCTAGCACAGATACGCAGTATTTT.

The gene calls are TRBV24-1 and TRBJ2-1, with a tentative D call TRBD1 (6 bases). V was trimmed by 3 bases and J by 1 base, leaving 18 bases between them. CDR1 KGHDR and CDR2 SFDVKD come from the germline V gene. CDR3 length: 18 amino acids. The CDR3 protein is CATSDPATGGQSYNEQFF. CDR3 in DNA: TGTGCCACCAGTGATCCTGCAACTGGGGGCCAGTCCTACAATGAGCAGTTCTTC.

The genes are TRBV10-3 and TRBJ2-3; 9 bases line up with TRBD2. This CDR3 spans 15 amino acids. The junction had 8 bases not matched to a gene; V was cut back by 4 bases and J by 6 bases. Looked up from germline, CDR1 is ENHRY and CDR2 is SYGVKD. CDR3 nucleotides: TGTGCCATCAGTGCGGTAGCGGGAGCGTCTGATACGCAGTATTTT. Amino acids: CAISAVAGASDTQYF.

The CDR3 DNA reads as TGTGCCAGCAGCTTAAGCGACAGCCCTGGGCCCCAGTACTTC. This gives the protein CASSLSDSPGPQYF. The chain recombines TRBV13 with TRBJ2-5; perhaps TRBD1 as D (5 bases). V was cut by 2 bases and J by 9 bases, with 16 bases left in between. This CDR3 is 14 amino acids long. Germline V gene sequence: CDR1 PRHDT, CDR2 FYEKMQ (reference sequence).

This sequence joins TRBV15 and TRBJ2-2, with D perhaps TRBD1 (6 bases). Germline V lookup: CDR1 LNHNV, CDR2 YYDKDF (reference sequence). V was shortened by 0 bases and J by 7 bases, with 9 bases between the two germline ends. The CDR3 has 14 residues. The CDR3 DNA sequence: TGTGCCACCAGCAGAGAGCAGGGGTTCGGGGAGCTGTTTTTT. Translated: CATSREQGFGELFF.

The chain joins TRBV4-1 to TRBJ2-7, with TRBD1 identical over 7 bases. Germline CDR1 is MGHRA and CDR2 is YSYEKL. The CDR3 totals 15 residues. The junction had 6 bases not matched to a gene; V was cut back by 2 bases and J by 2 bases. CDR3 sequence (DNA): TGCGCCAGCAGCCAACCCGGGACAGATGCCTACGAGCAGTACTTC. It codes for CASSQPGTDAYEQYF.

The rearrangement links TRBV6-5 to TRBJ1-1; tentative D call: TRBD1 (6 bases). V was trimmed by 8 bases and J by 4 bases, leaving 14 bases between them. The CDR3 runs to 13 residues. Germline V CDR1 and CDR2: MNHEY, SVGAGI. The DNA of the CDR3 is TGTGCCAGCGAAATGAGGGGGACCACTGAAGCTTTCTTT. This translates into CASEMRGTTEAFF.

The chain links TRBV28 to TRBJ1-5, with D tentatively TRBD1 (5 bases). Per germline, CDR1 MDHEN and CDR2 SYDVKM. Trimming stripped 6 bases from V and 0 bases from J, with 12 bases between. CDR3 length: 15 residues. The CDR3 DNA reads as TGTGCCAGCAGCCCAGACAGATATAGCAATCAGCCCCAGCATTTT. The encoded protein is CASSPDRYSNQPQHF.

This clone has just one count. The rearrangement uses TRBV6-5 and TRBJ1-5; no clear D gene. V was pared by 10 bases and J by 0 bases, with 13 bases between. Germline values: CDR1 MNHEY, CDR2 SVGAGI. CDR3 size: 14 residues. CDR3 bases: TGTGCCACCTCCACGGGGAATAGCAATCAGCCCCAGCATTTT. It specifies CATSTGNSNQPQHF.

The chain has TRBV6-1 and TRBJ2-3, with 9 positions matching TRBD2. The germline V gene has CDR1 MNHNS and CDR2 SASEGT. V dropped 3 bases and J dropped 6; count of bases not matched to a gene: 4. The CDR3 is 14 amino acids. CDR3 loop: CASSEAGGVDTQYF. CDR3 DNA sequence: TGTGCCAGCAGTGAGGCGGGAGGGGTGGATACGCAGTATTTT.

J is TRBJ1-6 and V is TRBV27, with 11 bases identical to TRBD1. Germline V gene lookup returns CDR1 MNHEY and CDR2 SMNVEV (reference sequence). The CDR3 loop spans 17 amino acids. The V segment lost 6 bases and the J segment 10 bases; nucleotides outside the gene matches: 14. In DNA form, the CDR3 reads TGTGCCAGCAGCCCTGGACGGACAGGGGGCAGGGTCTCACCCCTCCACTTT. It is translated as CASSPGRTGGRVSPLHF.

The V and J genes are TRBV7-9 and TRBJ2-1; D possibly corresponds to TRBD2 (6 bases). Trimming took off 5 bases at V and 5 bases at J, with 16 bases between the two ends. CDR1 and CDR2 (germline): SEHNR, FQNEAQ (reference sequence). CDR3 length: 15 amino acids. The CDR3 region is CASSQPRLANNEQFF. CDR3 sequence (DNA): TGTGCCAGCAGCCAACCGCGGCTAGCGAACAATGAGCAGTTCTTC.

For this clone: The same CDR3 arises from other DNA sequences in this sample as well. CDR3 DNA: TGTGCCTGGAGCAGGGGGGACGATCAGCCCCAGCATTTT. Translation: CAWSRGDDQPQHF. The V gene is TRBV30, the J gene TRBJ1-5; 7 nucleotides line up with TRBD1. CDR1 and CDR2 from the germline V gene are GTSNPN and SVGIG (reference sequence). The CDR3 sequence is 13 residues long. Trimming cost V 3 bases and J 5 bases; bases outside gene matches: 4. Variable domain in full (rest from reference TRBV30 and TRBJ1-5): SQTIHQWPATLVQPVGSPLSLECTVEGTSNPNLYWYRQAAGRGLQLLFYSVGIGQISSEVPQNLSASRPQDRQFILSSKKLLLSDSGFYLCAWSRGDDQPQHFGDGTRLSIL.